This entry lists 25 T cell receptor beta chains sequenced from one sample in a study of monozygotic twins with cystic fibrosis. Assay: immunoSEQ multiplex PCR; the TCRdb copy retains only in-frame clones and omits some. Among under 25,000 clones, about 97% were seen once, and the ten largest hold about 0.15%. The sample consisted of blood. All receptors come from a girl aged 10-17 years with cystic fibrosis.

The V and J genes are TRBV6-5 and TRBJ1-5, with D uncertain. Germline V CDR1 and CDR2: MNHEY, SVGAGI. V was pared by 9 bases and J by 0 bases, with 3 bases between. The CDR3 has 11 amino acids. CDR3 sequence (DNA): TGTGCCAGTGGTAGCAATCAGCCCCAGCATTTT. It encodes CASGSNQPQHF.

The chain links TRBV27 to TRBJ2-1; 7 nucleotides match TRBD2. Germline-derived CDR1 and CDR2 are MNHEY and SMNVEV (reference sequence). CDR3 length: 16 amino acids. V shed 1 base, J shed 5 bases, and the junction held 8 bases outside the gene matches. The DNA for the CDR3 is TGTGCCAGCAGTTTATATCTTCGGGAGGCAGACAATGAGCAGTTCTTC. This sequence encodes CASSLYLREADNEQFF.

The chain employs TRBV6-5 and TRBJ2-2; D unresolved. The CDR3 contains 13 residues. Between the trimmed V and J ends, which lost 9 bases and 4 bases, there was a span of 12 bases. The germline gives CDR1 MNHEY, CDR2 SVGAGI. The CDR3 coding sequence is TGTGCCAGGCAGGTTTTCCTCACCGGGGAGCTGTTTTTT. Its protein is CARQVFLTGELFF.

The CDR3 nucleotides are TGTGCCAGTAGTATTAGGGGGAGACAGGTAGTGGCCGGGGAGCTGTTTTTT. Encoded protein: CASSIRGRQVVAGELFF. The chain has TRBV19 and TRBJ2-2, with D perhaps matching TRBD1 (6 bases). V dropped 3 bases and J dropped 6 bases, with 20 bases sitting between them. The CDR3 runs 17 residues. Germline-derived CDR1 and CDR2 are LNHDA and SQIVND (reference sequence).

The genes are TRBV28 and TRBJ1-5, with D tentatively TRBD1 (5 bases). CDR1 MDHEN and CDR2 SYDVKM come from the germline V gene. This CDR3 has 16 residues. V lost 6 bases to trimming and J lost 4 bases, with 19 bases between them. This chain's CDR3 is CASSSLGRYWNQPQHF. The CDR3 DNA reads as TGTGCCAGCAGCTCGTTGGGACGGTATTGGAATCAGCCCCAGCATTTT.

This rearrangement joins TRBV5-6 to TRBJ1-2, with 9 bases fitting TRBD1. The ends lost 2 bases at V and 8 bases at J; junction bases unmatched: 7. Germline V lookup: CDR1 SGHDT, CDR2 YYEEEE. The CDR3 has 14 amino acids. The CDR3 DNA is TGTGCCAGCAGCTTCAACAGGGGGCGCGACGGCTACACCTTC. Translating gives CASSFNRGRDGYTF.

This sequence joins TRBV4-3 and TRBJ2-2; the match to TRBD2 covers 10 bases. The CDR3 has 17 residues. After removal of 4 bases from V and 4 bases from J, the junction contained 9 bases not matched to a gene. CDR1 is LGHNA and CDR2 is YSLEER in the germline V gene. The CDR3 protein is CASSPYASGSRTGELFF. The CDR3 bases are TGCGCCAGCAGCCCCTACGCTAGCGGGAGCCGCACCGGGGAGCTGTTTTTT.

The chain combines TRBV6-6 with TRBJ1-1; D gene unclear. The CDR3 spans 15 residues. In germline, CDR1 is MNHNY, CDR2 SVGAGI (reference sequence). Trimming shortened V by 6 bases and J by 8 bases, and 22 bases separated the two germline ends. The DNA of the CDR3 is TGTGCCAGCAGCCTCCTTAATAGAGTGAGAGGAGAAGCTTTCTTT. This gives the protein CASSLLNRVRGEAFF.

This rearrangement joins TRBV7-2 to TRBJ2-1, with a weak D call TRBD2 (6 bases). Per germline, CDR1 SGHTA and CDR2 FQGNSA. CDR3 length equals 18 residues. V lost 1 base to trimming and J lost 2 bases, with 18 bases between them. The CDR3 DNA follows: TGTGCCAGCAGCTTAGATATAAGGGGACTCCTTACCTACAATGAGCAGTTCTTC. Translating it yields CASSLDIRGLLTYNEQFF.

V usage is TRBV7-8 and J usage is TRBJ1-4; D not resolved. Trimming took 4 bases from V and 4 from J, leaving 10 bases between them. The CDR3 contains 14 residues. Germline V CDR1 and CDR2: SGHVS, FQNEAQ. CDR3 residues: CASSYGVDNEKLFF. CDR3 sequence (DNA): TGTGCCAGCAGCTACGGGGTGGATAATGAAAAACTGTTTTTT.

J is TRBJ2-1 and V is TRBV4-3; TRBD1 is a possible D gene (6 bases). V gave up 0 bases and J gave up 0 bases, with 21 bases separating them. This CDR3 is built from 20 residues. Looked up from germline, CDR1 is LGHNA and CDR2 is YSLEER. The CDR3 DNA sequence: TGCGCCAGCAGCCAAGATCTCCCCAAGATCAGGGGTCCCTCCTACAATGAGCAGTTCTTC. Translating it yields CASSQDLPKIRGPSYNEQFF.

With regard to this clone: Mismatch with germline at one junction end may stem from a read error. The chain uses TRBV6-5 and TRBJ1-1, with D possibly TRBD1 on 6 matching bases. Germline assignment: CDR1 MNHEY and CDR2 SVGAGI. The CDR3 has 14 residues. The DNA of the CDR3 is TGTGCCTGCAGGGAGGGGGTGGTGAACACTGAAGCTTTCTTT. This codes for CACREGVVNTEAFF.

The gene calls are TRBV5-4 and TRBJ2-5, with D maybe TRBD1 (5 bases). The CDR3 is 14 amino acids. The germline V gene has CDR1 SGHNT and CDR2 YYREEE (reference sequence). V gave up 3 bases and J gave up 2 bases, with 11 bases separating them. Here the CDR3 reads CASSYRMKQETQYF. CDR3 in DNA: TGTGCCAGCAGCTACAGGATGAAACAAGAGACCCAGTACTTC.

The table lists this clone with a few counts. The chain carries TRBV5-8 and TRBJ1-1; D is unresolved. The CDR3 has 12 amino acids. Per germline, CDR1 SGHTS and CDR2 YDEGEE. Trimming cost V 4 bases and J 3 bases, with 7 bases left between them. CDR3 protein: CASSGDYTEAFF. The CDR3, as DNA: TGTGCCAGCAGCGGTGACTACACTGAAGCTTTCTTT. Based on the CDR3 plus reference TRBV5-8 and TRBJ1-1, the full variable domain is EAGVTQSPTHLIKTRGQQATLRCSPISGHTSVYWYQQALGLGLQFLLWYDEGEERNRGNFPPRFSGRQFPNYSSELNVNALELEDSALYLCASSGDYTEAFFGQGTRLTVV.

The CDR3, as DNA: TGCAGCGTTGAAGACAGACAGGGGAACGTCGATGAGCAGTTCTTC. It encodes CSVEDRQGNVDEQFF. The J gene is TRBJ2-1, the V gene TRBV29-1, with 8 positions matching TRBD1. The CDR3 has 15 amino acids. Germline V CDR1 and CDR2: SQVTM, ANQGSEA. V dropped 0 bases and J dropped 8; count of bases not matched to a gene: 9.

This clone is a singleton in its sample. This chain connects TRBV5-5 to TRBJ2-7; unclear D gene. The V gene lost 4 bases and the J gene lost 0 bases, with 14 bases spanning the gap. Per germline, CDR1 SGHKS and CDR2 YYEKEE (reference sequence). The CDR3 extends over 15 amino acids. In DNA, the CDR3 is TGTGCCAGCAGCCCGACCCCCGCCCTCTCCTACGAGCAGTACTTC. Translation: CASSPTPALSYEQYF.

The genes are TRBV19 and TRBJ1-1, with D perhaps matching TRBD1 (5 bases). Germline lookup yields CDR1 LNHDA and CDR2 SQIVND (reference sequence). The CDR3 runs to 13 residues. V shed 5 bases and J shed 5 bases, with 12 bases lying between them. The CDR3 nucleotides are TGTGCCAGTAGTGTACAGGAAGATACTGAAGCTTTCTTT. Residues: CASSVQEDTEAFF.

This chain uses TRBV6-6 with TRBJ1-1; D gene ambiguous. This CDR3 spans 13 amino acids. V gave up 2 bases and J gave up 4 bases, with 8 bases separating them. Germline V CDR1 and CDR2: MNHNY, SVGAGI (reference sequence). The CDR3 sequence is CASSYGEVTEAFF. Here the CDR3 DNA reads TGTGCCAGCAGTTACGGAGAGGTCACTGAAGCTTTCTTT.

The chain couples TRBV2 to TRBJ1-2; D call uncertain. From germline, CDR1 is SNHLY and CDR2 FYNNEI. The CDR3 spans 14 residues. Between the trimmed V and J ends, which lost 2 bases and 4 bases, there was a span of 11 bases. This chain's CDR3 is CASSERRNPYGYTF. The CDR3 DNA reads TGTGCCAGCAGTGAAAGGCGGAATCCCTATGGCTACACCTTC.

The chain carries TRBV7-9 and TRBJ2-7; D remains ambiguous. Looked up from germline, CDR1 is SEHNR and CDR2 is FQNEAQ (reference sequence). Trimming removed 6 bases at V and 5 bases at J, with 8 bases between. This CDR3 has 11 residues. The CDR3 DNA sequence: TGTGCCAGCAGTCAAACCCACGAGCAGTACTTC. Translation: CASSQTHEQYF.

The chain employs TRBV9 and TRBJ1-2; D is undetermined. The CDR3 loop spans 12 amino acids. The V gene's germline CDR1 is SGDLS and CDR2 YYNGEE. Trimming took off 3 bases at V and 1 base at J, with 4 bases between the two ends. CDR3 region: CASSDSNYGYTF. Here the CDR3 DNA reads TGTGCCAGCAGCGACAGTAACTATGGCTACACCTTC.

The chain is built from TRBV5-1 and TRBJ1-2; maybe TRBD1 (6 bases). V was clipped by 4 bases and J by 4 bases, with 11 bases between them. Germline-derived CDR1 and CDR2 are SGHRS and YFSETQ. The CDR3 extends over 13 amino acids. CDR3 DNA sequence: TGCGCCAGCAGCATGGGACACGGCTATGGCTACACCTTC. This encodes CASSMGHGYGYTF.

The chain uses TRBV18 and TRBJ2-5, with 10 bases lining up with TRBD1. The germline CDR1 and CDR2 sequences are KGHSH and LQKENI. CDR3 length equals 14 residues. With 4 bases clipped from V and 5 bases from J, the junction kept 4 bases outside the gene matches. CDR3 nucleotide sequence: TGTGCCAGCTCACGAGGGACAGGGGCGGAGACCCAGTACTTC. Protein: CASSRGTGAETQYF. Filled out from reference TRBV18 and TRBJ2-5, the complete variable domain reads NAGVMQNPRHLVRRRGQEARLRCSPMKGHSHVYWYRQLPEEGLKFMVYLQKENIIDESGMPKERFSAEFPKEGPSILRIQQVVRGDSAAYFCASSRGTGAETQYFGPGTRLLVL.

The gene calls are TRBV5-4 and TRBJ2-7, with a tentative D call TRBD1 (6 bases). The CDR3 is made up of 14 amino acids. Germline values: CDR1 SGHNT, CDR2 YYREEE (reference sequence). The ends were cut back, 0 bases at V and 2 bases at J, with 9 bases in the middle. CDR3 region: CASSLEDSPYEQYV. CDR3 sequence (DNA): TGTGCCAGCAGCTTGGAGGACAGTCCCTACGAGCAGTACGTC.

This chain joins TRBV27 and TRBJ2-2, with 7 bases matching TRBD1. This CDR3 region has 15 residues. Germline-derived CDR1 and CDR2 are MNHEY and SMNVEV (reference sequence). V shed 6 bases, J shed 3 bases, and the junction held 7 bases outside the gene matches. The CDR3 loop reads CASRMRGPYTGELFF. CDR3 DNA: TGTGCCAGCAGGATGAGGGGGCCTTACACCGGGGAGCTGTTTTTT.